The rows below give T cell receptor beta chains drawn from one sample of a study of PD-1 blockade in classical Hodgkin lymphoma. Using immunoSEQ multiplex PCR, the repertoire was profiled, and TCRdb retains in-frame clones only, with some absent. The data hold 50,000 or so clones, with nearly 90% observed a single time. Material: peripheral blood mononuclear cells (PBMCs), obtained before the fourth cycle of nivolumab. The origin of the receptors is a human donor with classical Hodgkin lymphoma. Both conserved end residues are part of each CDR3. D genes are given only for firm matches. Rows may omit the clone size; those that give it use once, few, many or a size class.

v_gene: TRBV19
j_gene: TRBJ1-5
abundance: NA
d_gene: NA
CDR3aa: CASSVGRLDQPQHF
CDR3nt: TGTGCCAGTAGTGTGGGACGGTTGGATCAGCCCCAGCATTTT

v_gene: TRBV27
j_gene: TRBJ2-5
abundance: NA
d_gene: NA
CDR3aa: CASSHLNRGQETQYF
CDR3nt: TGTGCCAGCAGCCATCTCAACCGAGGTCAAGAGACCCAGTACTTC

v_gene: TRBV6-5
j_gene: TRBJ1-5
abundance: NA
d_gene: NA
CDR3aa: CASSRGHNQPQHF
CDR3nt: TGTGCCAGCAGTAGGGGACACAATCAGCCCCAGCATTTT

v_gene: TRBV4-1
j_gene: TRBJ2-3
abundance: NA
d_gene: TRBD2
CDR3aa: CASSHYSGRGDTQYF
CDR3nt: TGCGCCAGCAGCCATTACAGCGGGAGAGGCGATACGCAGTATTTT

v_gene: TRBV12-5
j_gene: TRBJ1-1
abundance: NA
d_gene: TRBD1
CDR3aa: CASGLARGRVSTEAFF
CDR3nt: TGTGCTAGTGGTTTGGCCAGGGGGAGGGTAAGCACTGAAGCTTTCTTT

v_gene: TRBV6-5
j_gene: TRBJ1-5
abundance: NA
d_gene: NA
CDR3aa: CASSQGNQPQHF
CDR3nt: TGTGCCAGCAGTCAGGGCAATCAGCCCCAGCATTTT

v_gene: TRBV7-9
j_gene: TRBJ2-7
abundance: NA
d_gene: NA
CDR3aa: CASSLGTYEQYF
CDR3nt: TGTGCCAGCAGCTTAGGGACATACGAGCAGTACTTC

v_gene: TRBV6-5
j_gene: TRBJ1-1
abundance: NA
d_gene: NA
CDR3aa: CASSSRTLLPEAFF
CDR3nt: TGTGCCAGCTCCTCCAGGACGCTTTTACCTGAAGCTTTCTTT

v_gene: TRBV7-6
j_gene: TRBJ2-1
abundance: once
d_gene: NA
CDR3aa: CASSPAGSRENEQFF
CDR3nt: TGTGCCAGCAGCCCCGCGGGAAGCAGGGAAAATGAGCAGTTCTTC

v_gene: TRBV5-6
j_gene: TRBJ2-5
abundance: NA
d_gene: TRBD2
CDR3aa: CASSSGLAGARGETQYF
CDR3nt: TGTGCCAGCAGCTCCGGACTAGCGGGGGCGAGGGGGGAGACCCAGTACTTC

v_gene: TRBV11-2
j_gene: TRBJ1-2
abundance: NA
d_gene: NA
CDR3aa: CASSSPTGVFVGYTF
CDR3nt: TGTGCCAGCAGCTCCCCTACGGGGGTGTTCGTTGGCTACACCTTC

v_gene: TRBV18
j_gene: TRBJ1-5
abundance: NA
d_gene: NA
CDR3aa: CASSRRDENQPQHF
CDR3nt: TGTGCCAGCTCACGCCGGGACGAAAATCAGCCCCAGCATTTT

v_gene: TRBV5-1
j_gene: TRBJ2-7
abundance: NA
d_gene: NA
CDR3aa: CASSFRGSDEQYF
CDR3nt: TGCGCCAGCAGCTTCCGGGGGTCTGACGAGCAGTACTTC

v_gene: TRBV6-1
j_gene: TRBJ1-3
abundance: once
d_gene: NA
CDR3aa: CASSEGSWGWGTIYF
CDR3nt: TGTGCCAGCAGTGAAGGTTCTTGGGGTTGGGGCACCATATATTTT

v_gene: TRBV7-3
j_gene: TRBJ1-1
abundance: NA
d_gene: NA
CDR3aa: CASSLESRGTEAFF
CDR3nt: TGTGCCAGCAGCTTAGAGTCCAGGGGAACTGAAGCTTTCTTT

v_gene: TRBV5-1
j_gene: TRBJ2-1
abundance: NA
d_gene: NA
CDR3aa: CASSLEGGSYNEQFF
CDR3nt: TGCGCCAGCAGCTTGGAGGGAGGCTCTTACAATGAGCAGTTCTTC

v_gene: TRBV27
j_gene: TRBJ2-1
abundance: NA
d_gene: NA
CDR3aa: CASSLIWDDNEQFF
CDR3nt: TGTGCCAGCAGTCTCATCTGGGACGACAATGAGCAGTTCTTC

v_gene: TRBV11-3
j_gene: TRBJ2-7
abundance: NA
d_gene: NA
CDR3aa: CASSLHVVYEQYF
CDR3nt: TGTGCCAGCAGCCTCCACGTAGTTTACGAGCAGTACTTC

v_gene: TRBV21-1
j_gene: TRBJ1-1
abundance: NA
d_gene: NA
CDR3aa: CASSKAGQPDTKFYIGSAFF
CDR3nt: TGTGCCAGCAGCAAAGCCGGTCAGCCGGACACAAAATTTTACATCGGATCTGCTTTCTTT

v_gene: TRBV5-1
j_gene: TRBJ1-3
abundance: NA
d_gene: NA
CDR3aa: CASSGTGSRRSGNTIYF
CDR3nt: TGCGCCAGCAGCGGAACCGGGTCTCGGAGATCTGGAAACACCATATATTTT

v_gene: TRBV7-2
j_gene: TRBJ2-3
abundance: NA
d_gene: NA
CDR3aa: CASSPMDKRDTQYF
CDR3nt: TGTGCCAGCAGCCCAATGGACAAACGGGATACGCAGTATTTT

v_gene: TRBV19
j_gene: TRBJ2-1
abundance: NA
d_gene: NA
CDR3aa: CASSPIYGGSSYNEQFF
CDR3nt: TGTGCCAGTAGCCCAATTTACGGGGGCAGCTCCTACAATGAGCAGTTCTTC

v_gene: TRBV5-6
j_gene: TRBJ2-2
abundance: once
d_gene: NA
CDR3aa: CASSLAPGQRTGELFF
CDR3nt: TGTGCCAGCAGCTTGGCTCCTGGACAGAGAACCGGGGAGCTGTTTTTT

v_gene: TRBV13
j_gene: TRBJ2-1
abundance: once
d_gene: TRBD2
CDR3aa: CASSLRLASSYNEQFF
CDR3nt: TGTGCCAGCAGCTTACGACTAGCGAGCTCCTACAATGAGCAGTTCTTC

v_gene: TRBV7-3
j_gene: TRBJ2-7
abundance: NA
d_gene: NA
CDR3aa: CASSPSGASSYEQYF
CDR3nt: TGTGCCAGCAGCCCCTCAGGAGCCTCCTCCTACGAGCAGTACTTC

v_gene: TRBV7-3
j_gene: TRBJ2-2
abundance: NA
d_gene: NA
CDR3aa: CASSLKLWGQDTGELFF
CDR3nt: TGTGCCAGCAGCTTAAAGTTGTGGGGGCAGGACACCGGGGAGCTGTTTTTT

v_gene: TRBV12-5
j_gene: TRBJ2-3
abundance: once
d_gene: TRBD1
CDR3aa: CASGLPTLTGGDGMADTQYF
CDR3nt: TGTGCTAGTGGTTTGCCTACTCTTACAGGGGGAGATGGTATGGCAGATACGCAGTATTTT

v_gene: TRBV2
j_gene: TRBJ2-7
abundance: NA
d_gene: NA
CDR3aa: CASSDRVGSYEQYF
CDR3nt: TGTGCCAGCAGTGACAGGGTAGGATCCTACGAGCAGTACTTC

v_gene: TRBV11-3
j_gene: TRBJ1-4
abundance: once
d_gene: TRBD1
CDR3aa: CASSPSRGHNEKLFF
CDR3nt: TGTGCCAGCAGCCCATCAAGGGGGCATAATGAAAAACTGTTTTTT

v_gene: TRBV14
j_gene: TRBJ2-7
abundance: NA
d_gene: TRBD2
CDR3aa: CASSDTSERGYEQYF
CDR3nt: TGTGCCAGCAGTGACACTAGCGAGAGGGGCTACGAGCAGTACTTC

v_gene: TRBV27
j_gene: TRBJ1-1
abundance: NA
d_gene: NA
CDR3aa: CASSFKVWAEAFF
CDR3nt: TGTGCCAGCAGTTTTAAAGTCTGGGCTGAAGCTTTCTTT

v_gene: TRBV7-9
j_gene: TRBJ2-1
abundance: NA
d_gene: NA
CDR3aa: CASSLADNEQFF
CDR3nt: TGTGCCAGCAGCTTAGCAGACAATGAGCAGTTCTTC

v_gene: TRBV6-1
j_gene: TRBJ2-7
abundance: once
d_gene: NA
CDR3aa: CACAVRYEQYF
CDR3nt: TGTGCCTGCGCAGTCCGGTACGAGCAGTACTTC

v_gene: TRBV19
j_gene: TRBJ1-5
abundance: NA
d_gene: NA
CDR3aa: CATNRGNQPQHF
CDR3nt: TGTGCCACAAACAGGGGCAATCAGCCCCAGCATTTT

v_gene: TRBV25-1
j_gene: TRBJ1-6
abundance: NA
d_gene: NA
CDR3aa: CASKGSRDNSPLHF
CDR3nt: TGTGCCAGCAAGGGTAGCAGGGACAATTCACCCCTCCACTTT

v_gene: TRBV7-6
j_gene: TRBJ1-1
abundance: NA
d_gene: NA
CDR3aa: CASSLGSLNTEAFF
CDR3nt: TGTGCCAGCAGCTTAGGGAGCTTGAACACTGAAGCTTTCTTT

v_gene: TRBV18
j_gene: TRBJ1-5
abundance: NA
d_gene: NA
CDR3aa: CASHPGYSNQPQHF
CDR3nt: TGTGCCAGCCATCCGGGCTATAGCAATCAGCCCCAGCATTTT

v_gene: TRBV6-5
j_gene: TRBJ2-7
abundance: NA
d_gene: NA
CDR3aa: CASSYSMGGYEQYF
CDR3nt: TGTGCCAGCAGTTACTCGATGGGGGGATACGAGCAGTACTTC

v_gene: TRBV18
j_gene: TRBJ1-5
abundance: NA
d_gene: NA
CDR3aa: CASSYHGAVGQPQHF
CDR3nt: TGTGCCAGCTCATACCACGGGGCCGTGGGTCAGCCCCAGCATTTT

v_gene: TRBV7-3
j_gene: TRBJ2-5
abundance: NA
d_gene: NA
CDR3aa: CASSLKGGSQETQYF
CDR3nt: TGTGCCAGCAGCTTGAAAGGTGGCAGCCAAGAGACCCAGTACTTC

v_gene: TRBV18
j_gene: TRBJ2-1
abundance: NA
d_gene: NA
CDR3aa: CASSPVGPYNEQFF
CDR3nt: TGTGCCAGCTCACCAGTGGGACCCTACAATGAGCAGTTCTTC

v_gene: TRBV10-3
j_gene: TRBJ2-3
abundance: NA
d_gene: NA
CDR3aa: CAIRILGGTQYF
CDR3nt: TGTGCCATCAGGATTCTTGGGGGTACGCAGTATTTT

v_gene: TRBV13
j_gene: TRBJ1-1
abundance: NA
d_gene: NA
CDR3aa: CASSLSGLLRPNTEAFF
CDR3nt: TGTGCCAGCAGCTTGTCAGGACTTCTAAGACCGAACACTGAAGCTTTCTTT

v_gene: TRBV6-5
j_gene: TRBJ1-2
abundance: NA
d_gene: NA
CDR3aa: CASSPGVFGYTF
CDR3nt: TGTGCCAGCAGTCCCGGCGTATTTGGCTACACCTTC

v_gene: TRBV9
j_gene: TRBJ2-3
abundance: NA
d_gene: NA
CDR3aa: CASSVGTTDTQYF
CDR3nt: TGTGCCAGCAGCGTGGGGACCACAGATACGCAGTATTTT

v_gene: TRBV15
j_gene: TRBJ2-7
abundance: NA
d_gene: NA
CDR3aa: CATSGSMYEQYF
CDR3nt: TGTGCCACCAGCGGTAGTATGTACGAGCAGTACTTC

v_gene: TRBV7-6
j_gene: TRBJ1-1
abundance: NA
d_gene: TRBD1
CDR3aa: CASSQPLSRDRVLNTEAFF
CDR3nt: TGTGCCAGCAGCCAACCACTCAGCCGGGACAGGGTCCTGAACACTGAAGCTTTCTTT

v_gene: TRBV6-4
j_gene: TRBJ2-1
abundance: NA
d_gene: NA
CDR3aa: CASSVRQGLNSYNEQFF
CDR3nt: TGTGCCAGCAGTGTGCGGCAGGGGCTAAACTCCTACAATGAGCAGTTCTTC

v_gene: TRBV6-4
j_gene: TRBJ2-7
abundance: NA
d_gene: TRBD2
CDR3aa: CATSRTSSSSYEQYF
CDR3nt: TGTGCCACCTCACGGACTAGCAGCAGCTCCTACGAGCAGTACTTC

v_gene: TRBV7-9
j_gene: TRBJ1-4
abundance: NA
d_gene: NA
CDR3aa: CASSAMGWGATNEKLFF
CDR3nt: TGTGCCAGCAGCGCAATGGGGTGGGGGGCAACTAATGAAAAACTGTTTTTT

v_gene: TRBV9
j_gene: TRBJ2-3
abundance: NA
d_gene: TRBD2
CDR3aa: CASSVASQTRTSGSYDTQYF
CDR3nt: TGTGCCAGCAGCGTAGCTTCCCAAACCCGGACTAGCGGGAGTTATGATACGCAGTATTTT

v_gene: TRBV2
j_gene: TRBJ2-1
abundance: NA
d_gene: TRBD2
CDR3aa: CASRFRLPGTSGPNEQFF
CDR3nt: TGTGCCAGCAGATTCAGACTACCCGGGACTAGCGGGCCTAATGAGCAGTTCTTC

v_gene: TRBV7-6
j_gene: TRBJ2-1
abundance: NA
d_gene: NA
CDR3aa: CASSFSSPTGRQFF
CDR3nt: TGTGCCAGCAGCTTCAGTAGCCCTACAGGCCGGCAGTTCTTC

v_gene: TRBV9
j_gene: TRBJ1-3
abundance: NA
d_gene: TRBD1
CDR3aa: CASSVGTGSRNTIYF
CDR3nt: TGTGCCAGCAGCGTGGGGACAGGGAGCCGCAACACCATATATTTT

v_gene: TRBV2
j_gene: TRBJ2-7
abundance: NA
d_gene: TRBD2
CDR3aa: CASSVPRTSGTGQYF
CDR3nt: TGTGCCAGCAGTGTTCCCCGGACTAGCGGGACGGGTCAGTACTTC

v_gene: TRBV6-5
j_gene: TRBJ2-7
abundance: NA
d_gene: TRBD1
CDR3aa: CASSYSNRGTYEQYF
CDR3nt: TGTGCCAGCAGTTACTCTAACAGGGGGACCTACGAGCAGTACTTC

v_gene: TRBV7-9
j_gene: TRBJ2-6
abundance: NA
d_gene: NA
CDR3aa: CASSLGNAGANVLTF
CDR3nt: TGTGCCAGCAGCCTGGGAAATGCTGGGGCCAACGTCCTGACTTTC

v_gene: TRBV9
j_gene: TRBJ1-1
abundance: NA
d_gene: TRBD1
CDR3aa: CASSVGAGGRNTEAFF
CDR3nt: TGTGCCAGCAGCGTAGGGGCAGGGGGCAGGAACACTGAAGCTTTCTTT

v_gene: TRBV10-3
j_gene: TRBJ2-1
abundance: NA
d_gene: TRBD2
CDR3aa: CATDQAGAYNEQFF
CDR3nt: TGTGCCACCGATCAAGCGGGAGCATACAATGAGCAGTTCTTC